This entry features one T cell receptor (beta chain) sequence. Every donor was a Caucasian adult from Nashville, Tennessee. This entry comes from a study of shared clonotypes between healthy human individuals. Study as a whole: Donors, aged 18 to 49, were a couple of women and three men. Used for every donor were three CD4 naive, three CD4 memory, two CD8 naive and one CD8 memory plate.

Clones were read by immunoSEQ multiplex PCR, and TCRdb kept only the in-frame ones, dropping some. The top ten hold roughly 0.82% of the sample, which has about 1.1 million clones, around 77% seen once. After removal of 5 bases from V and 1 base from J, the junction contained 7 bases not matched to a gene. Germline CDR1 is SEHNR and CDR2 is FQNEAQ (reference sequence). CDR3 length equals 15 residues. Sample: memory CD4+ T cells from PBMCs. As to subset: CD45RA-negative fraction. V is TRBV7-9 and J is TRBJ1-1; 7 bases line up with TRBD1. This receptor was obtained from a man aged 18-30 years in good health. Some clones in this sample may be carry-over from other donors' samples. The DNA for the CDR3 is TGTGCCAGCAGCCCAAGGGGGCTAGGGAACACTGAAGCTTTCTTT. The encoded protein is CASSPRGLGNTEAFF.